This entry concerns a single TCR beta chain. Here immunoSEQ multiplex PCR was the method, and the copy in TCRdb shows in-frame clones only, minus some. This sample has around 160,000 clones, with 70% to 90% found just once. This specimen belongs to a study of blood T cell repertoires in COVID-19. This clonotype originated in a woman in her sixties with COVID-19, enrolled during active disease. The specimen was peripheral blood.

Here the CDR3 DNA reads TGTGCCAGCAGCCTACTTAGGGGTGGAAACACCATATATTTT. This encodes CASSLLRGGNTIYF. The rearrangement links TRBV4-2 to TRBJ1-3; possible D gene TRBD1, 5 bases. This CDR3 has 14 amino acids. V was clipped by 4 bases and J by 3 bases, with 10 bases between them. Germline CDR1 LGHNA, CDR2 YNFKEQ.